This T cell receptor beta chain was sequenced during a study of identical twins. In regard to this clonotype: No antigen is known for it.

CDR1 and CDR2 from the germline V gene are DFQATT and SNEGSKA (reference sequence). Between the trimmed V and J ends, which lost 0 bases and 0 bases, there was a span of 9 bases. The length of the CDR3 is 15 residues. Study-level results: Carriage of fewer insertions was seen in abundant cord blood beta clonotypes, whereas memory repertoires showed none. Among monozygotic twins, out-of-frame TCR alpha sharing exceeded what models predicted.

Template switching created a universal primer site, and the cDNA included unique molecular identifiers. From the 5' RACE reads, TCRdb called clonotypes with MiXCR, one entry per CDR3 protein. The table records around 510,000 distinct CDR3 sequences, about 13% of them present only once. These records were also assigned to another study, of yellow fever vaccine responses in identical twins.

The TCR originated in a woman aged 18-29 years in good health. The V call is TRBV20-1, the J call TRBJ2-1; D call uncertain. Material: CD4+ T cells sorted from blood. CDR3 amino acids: CSARDQKYSYNEQFF. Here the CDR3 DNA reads TGCAGTGCTAGAGATCAAAAATACTCCTACAATGAGCAGTTCTTC.